This entry describes one T cell receptor (beta chain). Antigen: not known. The data were taken from a study of cytomegalovirus exposure and HLA in healthy donors. The overall study: Prior work identified 100 million to 130 million unique TCR beta sequences in 150 million to 200 million T cells. An early data release held 75 million to 100 million unique TCRs from HLA-typed donors.

The CDR3 extends over 16 amino acids. CDR1 is MNHNY, CDR2 SVGAGI, per germline (reference sequence). Trimming took off 2 bases at V and 6 bases at J, with 17 bases between the two ends. PCR amplification relied on 60 Vbeta primers (plus 13 Jbeta primers). Produced via immunoSEQ multiplex PCR; TCRdb's table is partial and in-frame only. This repertoire shows roughly 180,000 clones, around 80% found once; its top ten account for roughly 3.6%. Whole-study findings and limits: Upon later analysis, HLA-associated TCR beta chains proved more clonally expanded than other, equally common chains.

The sequence came from a woman aged 55-75 years in good health and CMV-seropositive. V and J are TRBV6-6 and TRBJ2-4, with D unresolved. The specimen sequenced was PBMCs. The CDR3 spells CASSYVSLSRGNIQYF. Written as DNA, the CDR3 is TGTGCCAGCAGTTACGTTAGTCTTAGTCGAGGAAACATTCAGTACTTC.